What follows is one TCR beta chain and its context. The PCR ran on 60 Vbeta and 13 Jbeta primers. Clones were read by immunoSEQ multiplex PCR, and TCRdb kept only the in-frame ones, dropping some. The sample carries around 180,000 clones, over 80% recorded once. Germline V CDR1 and CDR2: SEHNR, FQNEAQ (reference sequence). V gave up 3 bases and J gave up 0 bases, with 4 bases separating them. The CDR3 totals 13 residues. This sample stems from a study of cytomegalovirus exposure and HLA in healthy donors. The chain joins TRBV7-9 to TRBJ2-3; D gene ambiguous. The TCR was taken from a boy between 2 and 10 years old in good health and CMV-seronegative. Sample: PBMCs. The CDR3 loop reads CASSFISTDTQYF. The CDR3 DNA follows: TGTGCCAGCAGCTTCATCAGCACAGATACGCAGTATTTT. Drawing the rest from reference TRBV7-9 and TRBJ2-3, the complete variable domain is DTGVSQNPRHKITKRGQNVTFRCDPISEHNRLYWYRQTLGQGPEFLTYFQNEAQLEKSRLLSDRFSAERPKGSFSTLEIQRTEQGDSAMYLCASSFISTDTQYFGPGTRLTVL.